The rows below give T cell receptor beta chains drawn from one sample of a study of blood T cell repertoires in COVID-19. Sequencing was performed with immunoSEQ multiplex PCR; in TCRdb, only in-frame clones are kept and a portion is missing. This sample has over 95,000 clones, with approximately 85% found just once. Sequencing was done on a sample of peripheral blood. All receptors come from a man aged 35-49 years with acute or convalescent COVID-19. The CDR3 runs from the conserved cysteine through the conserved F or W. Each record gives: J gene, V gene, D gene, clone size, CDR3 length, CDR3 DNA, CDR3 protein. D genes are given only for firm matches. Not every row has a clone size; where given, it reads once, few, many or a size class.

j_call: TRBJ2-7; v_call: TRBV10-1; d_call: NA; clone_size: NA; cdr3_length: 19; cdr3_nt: TGCGCCAGCAGTGAGCAGGGGACGCCAAACCTAGACAAAGCATACGAGCAGTACTTC; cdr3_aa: CASSEQGTPNLDKAYEQYF
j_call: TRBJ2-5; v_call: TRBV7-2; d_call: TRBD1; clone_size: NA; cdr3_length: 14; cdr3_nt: TGTGCCAGCAGCTTGCAACAGGGGGCTGAGACCCAGTACTTC; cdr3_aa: CASSLQQGAETQYF
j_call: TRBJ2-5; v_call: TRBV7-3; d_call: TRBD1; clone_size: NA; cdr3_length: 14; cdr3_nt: TGTGCCAGCAGCGCCGACAGGGTCCAAGAGACCCAGTACTTC; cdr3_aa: CASSADRVQETQYF
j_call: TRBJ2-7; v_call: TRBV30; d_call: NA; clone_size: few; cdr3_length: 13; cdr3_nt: TGTGCCTGGAGGGGACACGGTACCTACGAGCAGTACTTC; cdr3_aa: CAWRGHGTYEQYF
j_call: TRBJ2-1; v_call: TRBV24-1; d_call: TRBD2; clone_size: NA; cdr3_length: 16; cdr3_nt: TGTGCCACCAGTGATTTGGGCGCTAGCGGGGTATGGGAGCAGTTCTTC; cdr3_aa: CATSDLGASGVWEQFF
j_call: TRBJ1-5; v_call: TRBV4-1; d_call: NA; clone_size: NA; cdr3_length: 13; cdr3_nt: TGCGCCAGCAGCCAAACAGCTAATCAGCCCCAGCATTTT; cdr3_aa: CASSQTANQPQHF
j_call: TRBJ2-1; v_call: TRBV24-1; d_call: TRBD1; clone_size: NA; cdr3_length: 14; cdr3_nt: TGTGCCACCAGTGAGGGACAGGCGGTCAATGAGCAGTTCTTC; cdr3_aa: CATSEGQAVNEQFF
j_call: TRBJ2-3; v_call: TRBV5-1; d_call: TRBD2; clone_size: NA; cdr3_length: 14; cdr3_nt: TGCGCCAGCAGCTTAGCGGGGGGCTCGGATACGCAGTATTTT; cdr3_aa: CASSLAGGSDTQYF
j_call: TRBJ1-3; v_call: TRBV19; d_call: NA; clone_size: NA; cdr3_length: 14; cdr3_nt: TGTGCTTGTAAAGGAGGTCTGACTGGAAACACCATATATTTT; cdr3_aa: CACKGGLTGNTIYF
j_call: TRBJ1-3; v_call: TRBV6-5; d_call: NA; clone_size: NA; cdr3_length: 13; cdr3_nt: TGTGCCAGCTCCGGAGTGAAAGGAAACACCATATATTTT; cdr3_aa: CASSGVKGNTIYF
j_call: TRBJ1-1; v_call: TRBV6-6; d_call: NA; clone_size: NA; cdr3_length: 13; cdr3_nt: TGTGCCAGCAGAATTAGGGGAAACACTGAAGCTTTCTTT; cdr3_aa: CASRIRGNTEAFF
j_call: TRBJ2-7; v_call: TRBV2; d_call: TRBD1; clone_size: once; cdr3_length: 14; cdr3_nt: TGTGCCAGCAGTGCAAGGACAGGGGAGAACGAGCAGTACTTC; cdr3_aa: CASSARTGENEQYF
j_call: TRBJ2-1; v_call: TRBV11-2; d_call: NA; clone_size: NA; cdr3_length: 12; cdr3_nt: TGTGCCAGCACCGGGGGTTCGAATGAGCAGTTCTTC; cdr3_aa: CASTGGSNEQFF
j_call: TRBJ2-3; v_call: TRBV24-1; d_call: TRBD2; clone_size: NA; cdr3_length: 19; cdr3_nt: TGTGCCACCAGTGATTTAGGGTTGGGAGCGGGGGGGTCCACAGATACGCAGTATTTT; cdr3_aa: CATSDLGLGAGGSTDTQYF
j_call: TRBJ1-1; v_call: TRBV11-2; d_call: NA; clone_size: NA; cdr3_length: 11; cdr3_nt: TGTGCCAGCAGCTGGGGCCCCCCGGCTTTCTTT; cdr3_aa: CASSWGPPAFF
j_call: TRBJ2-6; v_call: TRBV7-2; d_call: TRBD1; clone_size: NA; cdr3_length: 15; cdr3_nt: TGTGCCAGCAGTATACAGGGGTCCGGGGCCAACGTCCTGACTTTC; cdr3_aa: CASSIQGSGANVLTF
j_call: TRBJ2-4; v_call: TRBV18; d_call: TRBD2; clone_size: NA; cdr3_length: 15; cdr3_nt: TGTGCCAGCTCACCACCGGCGGGGGGGCGTCACATTCAGTACTTC; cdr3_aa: CASSPPAGGRHIQYF
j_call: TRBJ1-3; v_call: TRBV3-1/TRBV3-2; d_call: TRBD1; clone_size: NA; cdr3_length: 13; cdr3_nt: TGTGCCAGCAGCCAAGATGAGGGGGCGGCCATATATTTT; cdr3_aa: CASSQDEGAAIYF
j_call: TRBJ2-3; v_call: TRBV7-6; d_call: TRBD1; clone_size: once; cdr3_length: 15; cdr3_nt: TGTGCCAGCAGCTTAGTAGGCACAGGGGCAGATACGCAGTATTTT; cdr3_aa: CASSLVGTGADTQYF
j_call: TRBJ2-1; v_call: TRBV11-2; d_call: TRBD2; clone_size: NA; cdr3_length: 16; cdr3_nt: TGTGCCAGCAGCTTAGTTACTAGCGGACTCTACAATGAGCAGTTCTTC; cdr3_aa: CASSLVTSGLYNEQFF
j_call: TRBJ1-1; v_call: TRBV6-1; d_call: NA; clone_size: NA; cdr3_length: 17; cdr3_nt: TGTGCCAGCAGTGAATTTAGTTGGGGAGGGGTGAACACTGAAGCTTTCTTT; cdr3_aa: CASSEFSWGGVNTEAFF
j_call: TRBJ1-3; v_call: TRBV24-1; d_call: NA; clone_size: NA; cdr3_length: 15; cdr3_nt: TGTGCCACCAGTGACGCCAGGGGTTCTGGAAACACCATATATTTT; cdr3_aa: CATSDARGSGNTIYF
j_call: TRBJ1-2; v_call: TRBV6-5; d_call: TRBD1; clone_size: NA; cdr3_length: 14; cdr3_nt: TGTGCCAGCAGTTACTCCTCAGGGGGCTATGGCTACACCTTC; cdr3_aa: CASSYSSGGYGYTF
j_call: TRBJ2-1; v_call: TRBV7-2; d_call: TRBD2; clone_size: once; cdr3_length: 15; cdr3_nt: TGTGCCAGCAGCGCCCGGCGGGGGGTATACAATGAGCAGTTCTTC; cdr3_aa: CASSARRGVYNEQFF
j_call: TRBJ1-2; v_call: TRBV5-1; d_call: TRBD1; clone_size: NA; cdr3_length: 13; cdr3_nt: TGCGCCAGCAGCCAAGCAGGGGGTTATGGCTACACCTTC; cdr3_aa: CASSQAGGYGYTF
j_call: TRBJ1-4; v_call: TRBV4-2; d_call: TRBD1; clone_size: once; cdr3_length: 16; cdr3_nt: TGTGCCAGCAGCCAGGTTTTACAGGGGCCTAATGAAAAACTGTTTTTT; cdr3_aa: CASSQVLQGPNEKLFF
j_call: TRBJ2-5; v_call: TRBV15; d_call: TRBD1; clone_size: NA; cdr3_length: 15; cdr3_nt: TGTGCCACCAGCAGAGATACAGGGGGAGGAGAGACCCAGTACTTC; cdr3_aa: CATSRDTGGGETQYF
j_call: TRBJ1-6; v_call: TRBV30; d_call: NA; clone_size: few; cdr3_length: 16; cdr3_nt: TGTGCCTGGAGTTGGGGATCCGGGACTCTAAATTCACCCCTCCACTTT; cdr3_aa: CAWSWGSGTLNSPLHF
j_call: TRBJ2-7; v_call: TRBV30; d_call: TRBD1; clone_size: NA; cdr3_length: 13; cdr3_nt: TGTGCCTCAGAAAAGACAGGGGGCTACGAGCAGTACTTC; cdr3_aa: CASEKTGGYEQYF
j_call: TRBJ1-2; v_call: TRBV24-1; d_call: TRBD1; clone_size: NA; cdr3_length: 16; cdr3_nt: TGTGCCACCCGGGGACGTCTCGGACAGGCGGACTATGGCTACACCTTC; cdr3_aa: CATRGRLGQADYGYTF
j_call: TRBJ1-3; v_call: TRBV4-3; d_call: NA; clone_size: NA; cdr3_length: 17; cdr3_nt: TGCGCCAGCAGCCTTCTCCCCCAGGCCAACTCTGGAAACACCATATATTTT; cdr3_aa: CASSLLPQANSGNTIYF
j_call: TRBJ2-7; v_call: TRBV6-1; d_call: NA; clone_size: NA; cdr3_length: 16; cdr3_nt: TGTGCCAGCAGTGAAGCTGGACGGGGTTCCCTCTACGAGCAGTACTTC; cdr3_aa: CASSEAGRGSLYEQYF
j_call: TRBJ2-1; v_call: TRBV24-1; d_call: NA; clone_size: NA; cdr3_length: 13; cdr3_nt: TGTGCCACCAGTGATGCCCGGTTGGATGAGCAGTTCTTC; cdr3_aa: CATSDARLDEQFF
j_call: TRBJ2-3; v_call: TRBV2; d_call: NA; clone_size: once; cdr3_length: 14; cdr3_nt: TGTGCCAGCGTAGGAGGGGGCGACACAGATACGCAGTATTTT; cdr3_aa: CASVGGGDTDTQYF
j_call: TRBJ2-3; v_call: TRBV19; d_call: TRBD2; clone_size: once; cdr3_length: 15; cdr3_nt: TGTGCCAGTAGGGATAGCGGGGGGGTGGCGGATACGCAGTATTTT; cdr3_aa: CASRDSGGVADTQYF
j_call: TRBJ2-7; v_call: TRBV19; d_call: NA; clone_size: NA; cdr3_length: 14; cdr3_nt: TGTGCCAGTAGTATTGCCCAGGGGAGCTACGAGCAGTACTTC; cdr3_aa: CASSIAQGSYEQYF